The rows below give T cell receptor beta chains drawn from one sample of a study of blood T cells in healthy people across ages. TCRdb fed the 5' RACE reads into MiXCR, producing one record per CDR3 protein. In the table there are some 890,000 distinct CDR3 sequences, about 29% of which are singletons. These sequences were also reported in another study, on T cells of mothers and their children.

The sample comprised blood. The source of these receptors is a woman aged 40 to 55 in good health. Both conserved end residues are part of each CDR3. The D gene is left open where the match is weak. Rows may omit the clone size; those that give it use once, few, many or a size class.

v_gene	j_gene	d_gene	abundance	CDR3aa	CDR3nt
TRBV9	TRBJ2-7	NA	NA	CASSATGTVAGEQYF	TGTGCCAGCAGCGCTACAGGGACTGTAGCTGGCGAGCAGTACTTC
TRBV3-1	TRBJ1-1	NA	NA	CASSRGEGRDTEAFF	TGTGCCAGCAGCCGCGGGGAGGGTCGGGACACTGAAGCTTTCTTT
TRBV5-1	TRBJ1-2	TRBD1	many	CASSDRDNYGYTF	TGCGCCAGCAGTGACAGGGATAACTATGGCTACACCTTC
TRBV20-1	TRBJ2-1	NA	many	CSANTEPDEQFF	TGCAGTGCTAATACAGAGCCCGATGAGCAGTTCTTC
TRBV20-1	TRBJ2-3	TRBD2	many	CSAVDRTSGGDTQYF	TGCAGTGCTGTGGACCGGACTAGCGGGGGAGATACGCAGTATTTT
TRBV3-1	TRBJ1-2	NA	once	CASRGEGSDFNYGYTF	TGTGCCAGCCGAGGAGAGGGCTCCGACTTTAACTATGGCTACACCTTC
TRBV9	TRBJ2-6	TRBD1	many	CASRGDRGLAGANVLTF	TGTGCCAGCAGAGGCGACAGGGGCTTGGCTGGGGCCAACGTCCTGACTTTC
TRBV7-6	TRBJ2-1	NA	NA	CASSLGRGPHNEQFF	TGTGCCAGCAGCTTGGGGCGGGGACCACACAATGAGCAGTTCTTC
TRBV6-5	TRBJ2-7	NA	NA	CASNRLGPYEQYF	TGTGCCAGCAACAGACTCGGCCCCTACGAGCAGTACTTC
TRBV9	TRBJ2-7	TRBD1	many	CASSDFGTGAHEQYF	TGTGCCAGCAGCGATTTCGGGACAGGGGCCCACGAGCAGTACTTC
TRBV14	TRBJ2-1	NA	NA	CASSQDRGPWDNEQVF	TGTGCCAGCAGCCAAGATAGGGGACCATGGGACAATGAGCAGGTCTTC
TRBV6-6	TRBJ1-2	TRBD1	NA	CASSYGDSNYGYTF	TGTGCCAGCAGTTACGGGGACAGCAACTATGGCTACACCTTC
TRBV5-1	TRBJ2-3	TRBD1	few	CASSRFYRGQDSTDTQYF	TGCGCCAGCAGTAGGTTCTACAGAGGACAGGACTCCACAGATACGCAGTATTTT
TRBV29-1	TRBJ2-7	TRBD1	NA	CSATLRQGISYEQYF	TGCAGCGCCACTCTTAGACAGGGGATCTCCTACGAGCAGTACTTC
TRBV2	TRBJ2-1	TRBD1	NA	CASSEFRGPGEQFF	TGTGCCAGCAGTGAATTCAGGGGGCCGGGTGAGCAGTTCTTC
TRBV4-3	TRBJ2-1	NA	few	CASSQEADSFYNEQFF	TGCGCCAGCAGCCAAGAGGCGGACAGCTTCTACAATGAGCAGTTCTTC